The clone carrying this T cell receptor beta chain has just a few counts. This sample stems from a study of blood T cell repertoires in COVID-19. Study details: COVID-19 samples from acute and convalescent phases originated in the United States, Italy and Spain.

Measured with immunoSEQ multiplex PCR; TCRdb has only the in-frame clones, and not every one. The sample lists 320,000 or so clones, around 90% occurring once. The germline gives CDR1 LNHDA, CDR2 SQIVND (reference sequence). The CDR3 is 14 amino acids. Trimming removed 9 bases from V and 4 bases from J; junction bases left unmatched: 11. Those who participated ranged in age from roughly 18 to 100 years and resided in about two dozen US areas. Cohorts were assigned according to the clinical history that participants reported. The rearrangement joins TRBV19 to TRBJ1-1, with 7 bases aligning to TRBD1. The sequencing sample was made of PBMCs or T cells enriched from blood (not recorded which). The clonotype was recovered from a man in his sixties who had recovered from COVID-19. In DNA form, the CDR3 reads TGTGCCAGCAGAGTAACGGGACAGCGCACTGAAGCTTTCTTT. Its protein product is CASRVTGQRTEAFF.